This T cell receptor beta chain was identified in a study of regulatory T cells in long-lasting Graves disease. The time point denotes: persistent/refractory GD, antithyroid drugs over 5 years with positive TRAb. Extracted RNA from PBMCs served as the source of the TCR library. This clonotype was observed a single time. TCR beta libraries were built with iRepertoire HTBI primers and Arm-PCR of CDR3 regions. TCRdb ran MiXCR on the multiplex PCR reads and lists one entry per CDR3 protein. The table shows around 460,000 distinct CDR3 sequences, with roughly 23% occurring only once. The origin of this receptor is a female donor with Graves disease. The material was peripheral blood mononuclear cells (PBMCs), obtained when the disease was refractory, from a patient treated with antithyroid drugs.

In nucleotides, the CDR3 is TGTGCCAGCAGTATCTACCGGGGGCACAGGGGTTCCTCTGGAAACACCATATATTTT. Amino acid sequence: CASSIYRGHRGSSGNTIYF. The chain links TRBV28 to TRBJ1-3, with TRBD1 identical over 7 bases. The CDR3 is 19 amino acids. The V gene's germline CDR1 is MDHEN and CDR2 SYDVKM. The junction had 16 bases not matched to a gene; V was cut back by 5 bases and J by 0 bases. The whole variable domain, filled in from reference TRBV28 and TRBJ1-3, reads DVKVTQSSRYLVKRTGEKVFLECVQDMDHENMFWYRQDPGLGLRLIYFSYDVKMKEKGDIPEGYSVSREKKERFSLILESASTNQTSMYLCASSIYRGHRGSSGNTIYFGEGSWLTVV.